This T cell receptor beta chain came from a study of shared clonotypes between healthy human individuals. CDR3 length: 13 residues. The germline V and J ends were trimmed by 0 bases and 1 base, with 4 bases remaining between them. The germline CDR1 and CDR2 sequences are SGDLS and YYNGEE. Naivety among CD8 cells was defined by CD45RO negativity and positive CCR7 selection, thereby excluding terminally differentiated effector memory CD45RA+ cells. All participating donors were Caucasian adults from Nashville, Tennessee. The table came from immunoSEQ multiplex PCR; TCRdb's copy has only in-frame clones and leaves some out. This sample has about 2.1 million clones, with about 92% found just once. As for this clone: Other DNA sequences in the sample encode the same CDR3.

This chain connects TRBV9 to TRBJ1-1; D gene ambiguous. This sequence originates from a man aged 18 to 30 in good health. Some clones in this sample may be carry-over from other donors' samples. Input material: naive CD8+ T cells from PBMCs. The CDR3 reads CASSVDRNTEAFF. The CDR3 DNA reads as TGTGCCAGCAGCGTAGACAGGAACACTGAAGCTTTCTTT.